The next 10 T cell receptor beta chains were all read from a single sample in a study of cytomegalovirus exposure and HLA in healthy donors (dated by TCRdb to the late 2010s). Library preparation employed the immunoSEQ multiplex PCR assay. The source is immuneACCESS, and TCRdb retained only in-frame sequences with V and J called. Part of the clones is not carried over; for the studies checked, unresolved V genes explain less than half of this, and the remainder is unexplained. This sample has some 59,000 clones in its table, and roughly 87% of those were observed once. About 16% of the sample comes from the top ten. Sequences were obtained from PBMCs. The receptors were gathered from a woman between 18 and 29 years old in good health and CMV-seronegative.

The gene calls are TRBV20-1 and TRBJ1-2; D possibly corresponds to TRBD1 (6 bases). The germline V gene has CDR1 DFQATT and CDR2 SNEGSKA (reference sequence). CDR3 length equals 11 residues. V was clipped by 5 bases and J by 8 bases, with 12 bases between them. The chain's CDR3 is CSAPLRGGYTF. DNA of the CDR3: TGCAGTGCTCCACTTAGGGGGGGCTACACCTTC.

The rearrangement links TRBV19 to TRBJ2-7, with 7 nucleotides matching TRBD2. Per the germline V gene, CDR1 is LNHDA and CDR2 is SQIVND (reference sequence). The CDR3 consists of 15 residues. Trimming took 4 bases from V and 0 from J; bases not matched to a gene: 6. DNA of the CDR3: TGTGCCAGTAGTACCCGCGGGGGAACCTCCTACGAGCAGTACTTC. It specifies CASSTRGGTSYEQYF.

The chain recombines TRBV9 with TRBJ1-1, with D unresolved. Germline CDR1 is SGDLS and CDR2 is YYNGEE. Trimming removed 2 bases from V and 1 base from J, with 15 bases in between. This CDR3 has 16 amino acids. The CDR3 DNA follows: TGTGCCAGCAGCGTTAGCTTCGAGGTCGGGAACACTGAAGCTTTCTTT. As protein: CASSVSFEVGNTEAFF.

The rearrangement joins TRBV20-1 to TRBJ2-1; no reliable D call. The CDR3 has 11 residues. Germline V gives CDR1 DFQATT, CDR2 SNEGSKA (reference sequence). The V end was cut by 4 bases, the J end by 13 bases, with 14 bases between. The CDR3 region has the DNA TGCAGTGCTACTCTTGGTGAGGTTCAGTTCTTC. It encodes CSATLGEVQFF.

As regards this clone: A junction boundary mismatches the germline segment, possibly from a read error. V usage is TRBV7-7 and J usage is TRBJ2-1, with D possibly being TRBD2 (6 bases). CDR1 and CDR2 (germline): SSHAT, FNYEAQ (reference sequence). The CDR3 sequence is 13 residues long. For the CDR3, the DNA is TGTGCTAGCAGCCGGGACTTAAACAATGAGCAGTTCTTC. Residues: CASSRDLNNEQFF.

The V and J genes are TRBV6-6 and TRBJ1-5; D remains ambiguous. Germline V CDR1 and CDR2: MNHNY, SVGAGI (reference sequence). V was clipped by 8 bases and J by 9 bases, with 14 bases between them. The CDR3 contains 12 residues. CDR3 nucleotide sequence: TGTGCCAGCTCGGTCGCAGGATCGCCCCAGCATTTT. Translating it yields CASSVAGSPQHF.

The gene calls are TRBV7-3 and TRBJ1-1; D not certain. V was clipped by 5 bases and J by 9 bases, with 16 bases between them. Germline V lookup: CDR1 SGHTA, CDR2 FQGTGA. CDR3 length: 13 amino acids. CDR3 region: CASSTSGGRKAFF. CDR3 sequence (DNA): TGTGCCAGCAGCACCTCAGGAGGAAGGAAAGCTTTCTTT.

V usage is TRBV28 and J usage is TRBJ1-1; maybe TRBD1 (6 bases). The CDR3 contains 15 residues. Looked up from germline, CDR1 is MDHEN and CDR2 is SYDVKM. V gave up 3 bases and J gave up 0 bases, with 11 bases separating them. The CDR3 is CASSLYRVVNTEAFF. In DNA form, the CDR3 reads TGTGCCAGCAGTTTGTACAGGGTGGTGAACACTGAAGCTTTCTTT.

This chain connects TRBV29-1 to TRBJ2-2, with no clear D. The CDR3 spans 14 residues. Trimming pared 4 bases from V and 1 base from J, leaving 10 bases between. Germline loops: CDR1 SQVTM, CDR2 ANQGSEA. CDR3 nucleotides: TGCAGCGTTGTCCCAGTTGAGAACACCGGGGAGCTGTTTTTT. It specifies CSVVPVENTGELFF.

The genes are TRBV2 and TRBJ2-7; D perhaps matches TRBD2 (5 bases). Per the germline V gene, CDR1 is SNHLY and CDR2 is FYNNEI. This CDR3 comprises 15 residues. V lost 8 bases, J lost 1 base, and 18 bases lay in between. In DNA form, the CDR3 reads TGTGCCAGCCAGAAAAAAAACGAGGGTTCCTACGAGCAGTACTTC. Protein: CASQKKNEGSYEQYF.